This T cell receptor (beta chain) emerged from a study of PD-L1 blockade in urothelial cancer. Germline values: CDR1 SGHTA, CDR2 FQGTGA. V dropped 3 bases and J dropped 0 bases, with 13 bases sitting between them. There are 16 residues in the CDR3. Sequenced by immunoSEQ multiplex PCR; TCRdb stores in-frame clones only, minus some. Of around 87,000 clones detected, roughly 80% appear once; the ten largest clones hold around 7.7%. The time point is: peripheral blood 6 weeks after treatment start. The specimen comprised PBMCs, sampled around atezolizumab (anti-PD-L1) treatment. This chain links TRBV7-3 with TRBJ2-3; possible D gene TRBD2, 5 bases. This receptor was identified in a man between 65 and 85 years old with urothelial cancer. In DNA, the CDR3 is TGTGCCAGCAGCTTCGGGGAGCGCTTTAGCACAGATACGCAGTATTTT. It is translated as CASSFGERFSTDTQYF.